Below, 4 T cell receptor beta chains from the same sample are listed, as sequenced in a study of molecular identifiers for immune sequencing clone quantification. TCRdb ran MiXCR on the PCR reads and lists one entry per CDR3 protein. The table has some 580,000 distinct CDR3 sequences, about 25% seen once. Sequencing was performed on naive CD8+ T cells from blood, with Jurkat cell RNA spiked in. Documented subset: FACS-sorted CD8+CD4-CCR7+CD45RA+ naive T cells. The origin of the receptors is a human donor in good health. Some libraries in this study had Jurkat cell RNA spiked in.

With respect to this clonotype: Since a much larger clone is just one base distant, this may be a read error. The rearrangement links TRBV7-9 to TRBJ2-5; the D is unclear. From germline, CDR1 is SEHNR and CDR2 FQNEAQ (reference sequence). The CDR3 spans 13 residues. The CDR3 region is CATRKSLEEPQYF. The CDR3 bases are TGTGCCACCCGCAAGAGCCTCGAAGAGCCCCAGTACTTC.

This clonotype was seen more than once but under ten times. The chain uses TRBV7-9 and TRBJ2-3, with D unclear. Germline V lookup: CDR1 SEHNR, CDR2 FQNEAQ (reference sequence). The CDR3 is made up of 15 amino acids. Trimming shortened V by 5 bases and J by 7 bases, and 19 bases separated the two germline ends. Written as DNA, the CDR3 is TGTGCCAGCAGCCCCGGGCCATTGTCGACAAATACGCAGTATTTT. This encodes CASSPGPLSTNTQYF.

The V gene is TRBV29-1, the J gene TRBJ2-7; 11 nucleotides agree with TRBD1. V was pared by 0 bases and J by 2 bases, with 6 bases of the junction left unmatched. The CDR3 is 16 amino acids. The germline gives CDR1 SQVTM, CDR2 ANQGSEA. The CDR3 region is CSVEDPGTGGTYEQYF. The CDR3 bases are TGCAGCGTTGAAGATCCAGGGACAGGGGGAACCTACGAGCAGTACTTC.

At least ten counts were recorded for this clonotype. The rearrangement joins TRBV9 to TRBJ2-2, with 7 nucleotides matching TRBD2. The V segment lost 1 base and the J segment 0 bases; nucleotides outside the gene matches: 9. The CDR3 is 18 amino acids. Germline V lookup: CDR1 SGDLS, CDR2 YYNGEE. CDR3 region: CASSVKQRGHANTGELFF. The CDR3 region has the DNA TGTGCCAGCAGCGTAAAACAGCGGGGCCATGCGAACACCGGGGAGCTGTTTTTT.